These T cell receptor beta chains were read from a single sample in a study of blood T cell repertoires in COVID-19. Profiling relied on immunoSEQ multiplex PCR, and the TCRdb table lists in-frame clones only, not all of them. This table has just over 250,000 clones, roughly 86% appearing once. The sequencing input was peripheral blood. These receptors all stem from a woman aged 50 to 60 with acute or convalescent COVID-19. The CDR3 runs from the conserved cysteine through the conserved F or W. The D gene is left open where the match is weak. Clone size is given for some rows only: seen once, a few or many times, or a class if the clone is expanded.

CASSLHRDRGPNQPQHF	TGTGCCAGCAGCCTACACCGGGACAGGGGACCGAATCAGCCCCAGCATTTT	TRBV7-8	-	TRBJ1-5	TRBD1
CASKEDRGGEKLFF	TGTGCCAGCAAGGAGGACAGGGGAGGCGAAAAACTGTTTTTT	TRBV2	-	TRBJ1-4	TRBD1
CASSPPGTLNTEAFF	TGTGCCAGCTCACCACCGGGGACACTGAACACTGAAGCTTTCTTT	TRBV18	few	TRBJ1-1	-
CASSREGIRAYEQYF	TGTGCCAGCTCACGAGAAGGGATCAGGGCCTACGAGCAGTACTTC	TRBV18	-	TRBJ2-7	-
CASSLYRERETQYF	TGTGCCAGCAGTTTGTACAGGGAACGGGAGACCCAGTACTTC	TRBV28	once	TRBJ2-5	-
CAISSSGVNTGELFF	TGTGCCATCAGCTCTAGCGGGGTGAACACCGGGGAGCTGTTTTTT	TRBV10-3	-	TRBJ2-2	TRBD2
CASSQVFGGRSTDTQYF	TGCGCCAGCAGCCAAGTTTTTGGCGGGAGGAGCACAGATACGCAGTATTTT	TRBV4-1	once	TRBJ2-3	TRBD2
CASSPTGTGNYGYTF	TGTGCCAGTAGTCCGACCGGGACAGGGAACTATGGCTACACCTTC	TRBV19	-	TRBJ1-2	TRBD1
CASSLGRAYEQYF	TGTGCCAGCAGCTTAGGGAGAGCCTACGAGCAGTACTTC	TRBV7-3	-	TRBJ2-7	-
CAWRGGWREDGYEQYF	TGTGCCTGGAGAGGGGGTTGGCGGGAGGATGGCTACGAGCAGTACTTC	TRBV30	-	TRBJ2-7	TRBD2
CASSEPTSGSVNNEQFF	TGTGCCAGCAGCGAGCCGACTAGCGGGAGTGTTAATAATGAGCAGTTCTTC	TRBV9	-	TRBJ2-1	TRBD2
CASSSLQLNEKLFF	TGTGCCAGCAGTTCCCTACAGTTGAATGAAAAACTGTTTTTT	TRBV28	-	TRBJ1-4	-
CAWSDGLAANYDTQYF	TGTGCCTGGAGTGACGGGCTAGCGGCGAATTATGATACGCAGTATTTT	TRBV30	few	TRBJ2-3	TRBD2
CASSLEGRDAGYGYTF	TGCGCCAGCAGCTTGGAGGGCAGGGATGCAGGCTATGGCTACACCTTC	TRBV5-1	-	TRBJ1-2	-
CASSSPYTTGNGAYGYTF	TGCGCCAGCAGCTCCCCCTACACGACAGGGAATGGGGCCTATGGCTACACCTTC	TRBV5-1	-	TRBJ1-2	TRBD1
CASSIAGNQPQHF	TGTGCCAGCAGTATAGCAGGCAATCAGCCCCAGCATTTT	TRBV27	-	TRBJ1-5	-
CASSLSQNNEQFF	TGTGCCAGCAGCTTATCCCAGAACAATGAGCAGTTCTTC	TRBV7-3	-	TRBJ2-1	-
CASSLTTGSLVNTEAFF	TGTGCCAGCAGCTTAACTACAGGGTCCCTCGTTAACACTGAAGCTTTCTTT	TRBV7-2	-	TRBJ1-1	-
CATSDPGEDEQYF	TGTGCCACCAGTGACCCTGGAGAGGACGAGCAGTACTTC	TRBV24-1	-	TRBJ2-7	-
CASLLVQAADYTEAFF	TGTGCCAGCCTCCTTGTGCAGGCAGCGGACTACACTGAAGCTTTCTTT	TRBV5-5	-	TRBJ1-1	-
CATSGTPVSSEQFF	TGTGCCACCAGTGGCACCCCAGTTTCAAGTGAGCAGTTCTTC	TRBV24-1	-	TRBJ2-1	-
CASSPGQNYEQYF	TGTGCCAGCAGTCCGGGACAGAACTACGAGCAGTACTTC	TRBV28	-	TRBJ2-7	TRBD1
CASRRGTGSGAEAFF	TGTGCCAGCAGGCGAGGGACAGGGAGTGGGGCTGAAGCTTTCTTT	TRBV2	-	TRBJ1-1	TRBD1
CASSLNSPYEQYF	TGTGCCAGCAGTTTAAACAGCCCCTACGAGCAGTACTTC	TRBV28	-	TRBJ2-7	-
CASSLDTSGPFYNEQFF	TGTGCCAGCAGCTTAGACACTAGCGGACCGTTTTACAATGAGCAGTTCTTC	TRBV7-8	-	TRBJ2-1	TRBD2
CATGAGYGYTF	TGTGCCACCGGAGCTGGATATGGCTACACCTTC	TRBV24-1	-	TRBJ1-2	-
CASSVGGFRAEAFF	TGTGCCAGCAGCGTAGGTGGTTTTCGGGCTGAAGCTTTCTTT	TRBV9	-	TRBJ1-1	-
CASSLAGGGSTAIQYF	TGTGCCAGCAGCTTGGCGGGCGGGGGGTCTACTGCTATACAGTATTTT	TRBV5-4	-	TRBJ2-3	TRBD2
CASSRTGGAGAFF	TGTGCCAGCAGTAGGACAGGGGGCGCGGGAGCTTTCTTT	TRBV6-5	-	TRBJ1-1	TRBD1
CASSSGDTDTQYF	TGTGCCAGCAGTTCCGGGGACACAGATACGCAGTATTTT	TRBV11-2	-	TRBJ2-3	-
CSTDEGDTEAFF	TGCAGCACTGACGAGGGAGACACTGAAGCTTTCTTT	TRBV29-1	-	TRBJ1-1	-
CASTLQTGRDHEQYF	TGTGCCAGCACCCTTCAAACGGGGCGGGACCACGAGCAGTACTTC	TRBV7-2	-	TRBJ2-7	-
CASSLTRDQPQHF	TGTGCCAGCAGCTTAACGAGGGATCAGCCCCAGCATTTT	TRBV7-3	-	TRBJ1-5	-
CASTPATSGRAGDEQFF	TGTGCCAGCACCCCTGCAACTAGCGGGAGGGCGGGAGATGAGCAGTTCTTC	TRBV21-1	-	TRBJ2-1	-
CASSEGGGGYNEQFF	TGTGCCAGCAGCGAGGGTGGCGGGGGGTACAATGAGCAGTTCTTC	TRBV7-7	once	TRBJ2-1	TRBD2
CASSPPSQGLPYEQYF	TGTGCCAGCTCACCACCGAGCCAGGGTCTACCCTACGAGCAGTACTTC	TRBV18	-	TRBJ2-7	-
CASSPEGGWETQYF	TGTGCCAGCAGCCCTGAAGGGGGCTGGGAGACCCAGTACTTC	TRBV11-1	once	TRBJ2-5	TRBD1
CASSYSGGLGPQHF	TGTGCCAGCAGTTACTCGGGAGGTTTGGGGCCCCAGCATTTT	TRBV6-5	-	TRBJ1-5	-
CASSKEGQADSNQPQHF	TGTGCCAGCAGCAAAGAGGGACAGGCCGATAGCAATCAGCCCCAGCATTTT	TRBV21-1	-	TRBJ1-5	-
CASSLASSYNEQFF	TGTGCCAGCAGTCTAGCGAGCTCCTACAATGAGCAGTTCTTC	TRBV9	-	TRBJ2-1	-
CASSLMSGGFLETQYF	TGTGCCAGCAGTTTAATGTCCGGGGGGTTCCTCGAGACCCAGTACTTC	TRBV28	-	TRBJ2-5	TRBD2
CASNQDRTQKTQYF	TGCGCCAGCAACCAGGACAGGACCCAAAAGACGCAGTATTTT	TRBV5-1	-	TRBJ2-3	TRBD1
CASSLVGRGLFSGNTIYF	TGTGCCAGCAGCTTAGTGGGCAGGGGGCTTTTCTCTGGAAACACCATATATTTT	TRBV13	few	TRBJ1-3	TRBD1
CASSLTGTGIRQFF	TGTGCCAGCAGCCTCACCGGGACAGGGATACGGCAGTTCTTC	TRBV28	-	TRBJ2-1	TRBD1
CASTGAQETQYF	TGTGCCAGTACAGGGGCCCAAGAGACCCAGTACTTC	TRBV12-3/TRBV12-4	-	TRBJ2-5	TRBD1
CASSYSIGARAQETQYF	TGTGCCAGCAGTTACTCGATTGGTGCCAGGGCCCAAGAGACCCAGTACTTC	TRBV6-2/TRBV6-3	-	TRBJ2-5	-
CASSESMAGEQFF	TGTGCCAGCAGTGAATCTATGGCAGGGGAGCAGTTCTTC	TRBV2	-	TRBJ2-1	-
CASSFRTRPSSELFF	TGTGCCAGCAGTTTCAGGACAAGGCCGTCATCGGAGCTGTTTTTT	TRBV27	-	TRBJ2-2	-
CASSSFTNIGELFF	TGTGCCAGCAGCTCTTTCACCAACATAGGGGAGCTGTTTTTT	TRBV7-9	-	TRBJ2-2	-
CASAIQGARDEQYF	TGTGCCAGCGCCATACAGGGGGCGAGGGACGAGCAGTACTTC	TRBV27	-	TRBJ2-7	TRBD1
CASSQSRSSSYNEQFF	TGTGCCAGCAGCCAATCAAGGTCTAGCTCCTACAATGAGCAGTTCTTC	TRBV16	-	TRBJ2-1	-
CASSRTGEAFF	TGTGCCAGCAGTCGGACAGGCGAAGCTTTCTTT	TRBV12-3/TRBV12-4	-	TRBJ1-1	TRBD1
CASSPPGYEQYF	TGTGCCAGCAGCCCTCCGGGGTACGAGCAGTACTTC	TRBV7-2	-	TRBJ2-7	-
CASSIAGSTDTQYF	TGCGCCAGCAGCATAGCGGGGAGCACAGATACGCAGTATTTT	TRBV5-1	-	TRBJ2-3	TRBD2